The 24 T cell receptor beta chains listed next were all sequenced from one sample in a study of OX40 agonist ivuxolimab in advanced cancers. The protocol was immunoSEQ multiplex PCR, while the TCRdb copy is restricted to in-frame clones and leaves out a portion. The data hold around 81,000 clones, with around 80% observed a single time. The source material was CD4+ or CD8+ T cells sorted from blood, sampled in a trial of the OX40 agonist ivuxolimab. The source of these receptors is an adult with an advanced solid tumor such as melanoma, head and neck, liver or kidney cancer.

The V and J genes are TRBV7-3 and TRBJ2-3, with a tentative D call TRBD2 (6 bases). The V end was cut by 6 bases, the J end by 0 bases, with 10 bases between. Germline assignment: CDR1 SGHTA and CDR2 FQGTGA. This CDR3 is 14 amino acids long. This CDR3 is CASRSGTSTDTQYF. The CDR3 DNA is TGTGCCAGCAGGTCCGGGACTAGCACAGATACGCAGTATTTT. Drawing the rest from reference TRBV7-3 and TRBJ2-3, the complete variable domain is GAGVSQTPSNKVTEKGKYVELRCDPISGHTALYWYRQSLGQGPEFLIYFQGTGAADDSGLPNDRFFAVRPEGSVSTLKIQRTERGDSAVYLCASRSGTSTDTQYFGPGTRLTVL.

The chain couples TRBV6-5 to TRBJ2-7; TRBD2 aligns across 7 bases. Germline V lookup: CDR1 MNHEY, CDR2 SVGAGI. The CDR3 has 14 amino acids. V lost 4 bases to trimming and J lost 2 bases; unmatched junction nucleotides: 5. The CDR3: CASSSKRGPYEQYV. The CDR3 DNA reads TGTGCCAGCAGTTCCAAGCGGGGACCCTACGAGCAGTACGTC.

This chain uses TRBV30 with TRBJ2-1; no clear D gene. V lost 8 bases and J 0 bases, leaving 17 bases between the germline ends. The CDR3 is made up of 15 amino acids. Germline loops: CDR1 GTSNPN, CDR2 SVGIG (reference sequence). The CDR3 here is CAGLLGQSSYNEQFF. For the CDR3, the DNA is TGTGCCGGCCTACTTGGGCAGAGCTCCTACAATGAGCAGTTCTTC.

This rearrangement joins TRBV25-1 to TRBJ2-1; D may correspond to TRBD1 or TRBD2 (6 bases each). CDR3 length: 15 residues. Between the trimmed V and J ends, which lost 2 bases and 2 bases, there was a span of 10 bases. CDR1 is MGHDK and CDR2 is SYGVNS in the germline V gene. In nucleotides, the CDR3 is TGTGCCAGCAGTGAAGAGGGGGGACCCTACAATGAGCAGTTCTTC. This codes for CASSEEGGPYNEQFF.

This chain uses TRBV5-1 with TRBJ2-1, with D possibly matching TRBD1 (6 bases). The V end was cut by 4 bases, the J end by 1 base, with 21 bases between. This CDR3 contains 18 residues. From germline, CDR1 is SGHRS and CDR2 YFSETQ. The CDR3 is CASSPWGSGVESYNEQFF. The CDR3 DNA sequence: TGCGCCAGCAGCCCTTGGGGCTCAGGGGTGGAATCCTACAATGAGCAGTTCTTC.

This chain joins TRBV19 and TRBJ1-1; D not certain. The ends were cut back, 4 bases at V and 5 bases at J, with 11 bases in the middle. CDR1 LNHDA and CDR2 SQIVND come from the germline V gene (reference sequence). CDR3 length: 13 residues. CDR3: CASSTKGATEAFF. CDR3 bases: TGTGCCAGTAGTACGAAGGGCGCTACTGAAGCTTTCTTT.

The chain joins TRBV18 to TRBJ2-3; D is possibly TRBD1 (6 bases). Trimming pared 0 bases from V and 3 bases from J, leaving 13 bases between. Germline CDR1 is KGHSH and CDR2 is LQKENI. The CDR3 runs to 16 residues. DNA of the CDR3: TGTGCCAGCTCACCACCCAGGGGTGGAGGAACAGATACGCAGTATTTT. Its protein product is CASSPPRGGGTDTQYF.

A few counts support this clone. V usage is TRBV5-8 and J usage is TRBJ2-2; TRBD1 agrees at 9 bases. CDR1 and CDR2 from the germline V gene are SGHTS and YDEGEE. This CDR3 region has 15 residues. The trim removed 4 bases at V and 1 base at J, leaving 2 bases unmatched. The chain's CDR3 is CASSPTGGNTGELFF. The CDR3 bases are TGTGCCAGCAGCCCGACAGGGGGGAACACCGGGGAGCTGTTTTTT.

The chain recombines TRBV10-3 with TRBJ2-7; 8 bases fit TRBD1. J lost 0 bases, V lost 9 bases, and 4 bases had no gene match. The germline V gene encodes CDR1 ENHRY and CDR2 SYGVKD. This CDR3 region has 13 residues. The CDR3 spells CAMGQVGSYEQYF. The DNA for the CDR3 is TGTGCCATGGGACAGGTGGGCTCCTACGAGCAGTACTTC.

The rearrangement uses TRBV29-1 and TRBJ2-7; no definite D call. The CDR3 length is 11 residues. V was shortened by 6 bases and J by 2 bases, with 8 bases between the two germline ends. Germline CDR1 reads SQVTM; CDR2 reads ANQGSEA. The CDR3 sequence: CSVTPAYEQYF. In DNA form, the CDR3 reads TGCAGCGTCACCCCAGCCTACGAGCAGTACTTC.

The V call is TRBV29-1, the J call TRBJ2-6; no reliable D call. Between the trimmed V and J ends, which lost 0 bases and 2 bases, there was a span of 5 bases. The germline gives CDR1 SQVTM, CDR2 ANQGSEA. This CDR3 contains 14 residues. Written as DNA, the CDR3 is TGCAGCGTTGAAGAACGGGCTGGGGCCAACGTCCTGACTTTC. It yields the protein CSVEERAGANVLTF.

This chain joins TRBV7-2 and TRBJ2-3; 14 positions match TRBD2. CDR3 length equals 19 residues. The V gene end was trimmed by 4 bases and the J gene end by 6 bases; junction bases not matched to a gene: 15. Germline-derived CDR1 and CDR2 are SGHTA and FQGNSA. CDR3 nucleotide sequence: TGTGCCAGCAGCTATAGAGCCTCGGGACTAGCGGGAGTCTTGGATACGCAGTATTTT. Encoded protein: CASSYRASGLAGVLDTQYF.

The DNA of the CDR3 is TGTGCCAGCAGCTTCATAGACTCCTACGAGCAGTACTTC. It yields the protein CASSFIDSYEQYF. The V gene is TRBV5-5, the J gene TRBJ2-7; D is ambiguous. The germline V gene encodes CDR1 SGHKS and CDR2 YYEKEE (reference sequence). V lost 2 bases and J lost 0, with 6 bases in between. CDR3 length: 13 residues.

This clone has just a few counts. Other nucleotide sequences in the sample specify the same CDR3. The CDR3 spells CASSLREGDTQYF. In nucleotides, the CDR3 is TGTGCCAGCAGTCTGCGGGAGGGAGATACGCAGTATTTT. The chain joins TRBV7-3 to TRBJ2-3, with TRBD2 matching over 9 bases. The length of the CDR3 is 13 residues. After removal of 6 bases from V and 5 bases from J, the junction contained 3 bases not matched to a gene. Per the germline V gene, CDR1 is SGHTA and CDR2 is FQGTGA.

This clone was seen just once. CDR3 bases: TGTGCCAGCAGTATAAACAGGGGATATAATGAAAAACTGTTTTTT. Its translation is CASSINRGYNEKLFF. The V gene is TRBV6-1, the J gene TRBJ1-4; 7 nucleotides align to TRBD1. Germline V gives CDR1 MNHNS, CDR2 SASEGT. Germline trimming cut 5 bases from V and 4 bases from J; bases unmatched to any gene: 7. The CDR3 has 15 amino acids.

This chain joins TRBV6-5 and TRBJ2-7, with 9 nucleotides matching TRBD2. V shed 6 bases, J shed 1 base, and the junction held 4 bases outside the gene matches. This CDR3 has 14 amino acids. Germline loops: CDR1 MNHEY, CDR2 SVGAGI. CDR3: CASRTSGRSYEQYF. In nucleotides, the CDR3 is TGTGCCAGCAGGACGAGCGGGAGGTCCTACGAGCAGTACTTC.

The chain links TRBV7-2 to TRBJ1-3; D possibly corresponds to TRBD1 (6 bases). The V gene lost 5 bases and the J gene lost 9 bases, with 20 bases spanning the gap. The CDR3 is 15 amino acids. Germline CDR1 and CDR2: SGHTA and FQGNSA. CDR3 loop: CASSTRTASRGTIYF. CDR3 in DNA: TGTGCCAGCAGCACTCGGACAGCCTCCCGTGGCACCATATATTTT.

This chain connects TRBV11-1 to TRBJ2-1; D is uncertain. CDR3 length: 12 residues. The germline V and J ends were trimmed by 5 bases and 4 bases, with 6 bases remaining between them. The V gene's germline CDR1 is SGHAT and CDR2 FQDESV (reference sequence). This CDR3 is CASSPIYNEQFF. The CDR3 DNA sequence: TGTGCCAGCAGCCCCATTTACAATGAGCAGTTCTTC.

V is TRBV28 and J is TRBJ1-5; 10 bases match TRBD1. The V gene's germline CDR1 is MDHEN and CDR2 SYDVKM. This CDR3 is built from 17 residues. The junction had 8 bases not matched to a gene; V was cut back by 6 bases and J by 0 bases. The CDR3 region is CASSGGQGDYSNQPQHF. The CDR3 coding sequence is TGTGCCAGCAGCGGAGGACAGGGGGATTATAGCAATCAGCCCCAGCATTTT.

This clone occurred many times. CDR3 sequence (DNA): TGTGCCAGCAGCTTAGGGTCGTTCAGGCTCGGGAACACTGAAGCTTTCTTT. This sequence encodes CASSLGSFRLGNTEAFF. The rearrangement uses TRBV7-9 and TRBJ1-1; no clear D gene. Germline-derived CDR1 and CDR2 are SEHNR and FQNEAQ (reference sequence). The ends were cut back, 1 base at V and 1 base at J, with 16 bases in the middle. CDR3 length: 17 residues. Full variable domain (rest looked up from reference TRBV7-9 and TRBJ1-1): DTGVSQNPRHKITKRGQNVTFRCDPISEHNRLYWYRQTLGQGPEFLTYFQNEAQLEKSRLLSDRFSAERPKGSFSTLEIQRTEQGDSAMYLCASSLGSFRLGNTEAFFGQGTRLTVV.

This chain connects TRBV5-6 to TRBJ1-3, with TRBD1 as a possible D gene (5 bases). Trimming removed 7 bases from V and 0 bases from J, with 14 bases in between. The CDR3 is 15 amino acids. Germline V gene data show CDR1 as SGHDT and CDR2 as YYEEEE. The CDR3 sequence is CASRYGAGSGNTIYF. CDR3 nucleotide sequence: TGTGCCAGCCGTTATGGGGCAGGCTCTGGAAACACCATATATTTT.

The chain combines TRBV6-1 with TRBJ1-5; 10 nucleotides align to TRBD1. The CDR3 extends over 14 amino acids. V trimming: 7 bases; J trimming: 5 bases; junction bases outside the gene matches: 5. CDR1 and CDR2 from the germline V gene are MNHNS and SASEGT. DNA of the CDR3: TGTGCCAGCATACCGACAGGGGGCTATCAGCCCCAGCATTTT. Its translation: CASIPTGGYQPQHF.

The chain recombines TRBV4-1 with TRBJ2-1; 11 bases agree with TRBD2. Looked up from germline, CDR1 is MGHRA and CDR2 is YSYEKL. Unmatched junction bases numbered 8, after V lost 6 bases and J lost 7 bases. CDR3 length: 15 amino acids. CDR3 residues: CASSPGTSGRNEQFF. The CDR3 DNA sequence: TGCGCCAGCAGTCCCGGGACTAGCGGCCGAAATGAGCAGTTCTTC.

The rearrangement links TRBV19 to TRBJ2-1, with D tentatively TRBD2 (6 bases). The CDR3 covers 16 residues. Trimming cost V 7 bases and J 6 bases, with 22 bases left between them. In germline, CDR1 is LNHDA, CDR2 SQIVND (reference sequence). The CDR3 region is CASTPMGLSPINEQFF. The CDR3 DNA reads TGTGCCAGTACCCCTATGGGACTTAGCCCCATCAATGAGCAGTTCTTC.